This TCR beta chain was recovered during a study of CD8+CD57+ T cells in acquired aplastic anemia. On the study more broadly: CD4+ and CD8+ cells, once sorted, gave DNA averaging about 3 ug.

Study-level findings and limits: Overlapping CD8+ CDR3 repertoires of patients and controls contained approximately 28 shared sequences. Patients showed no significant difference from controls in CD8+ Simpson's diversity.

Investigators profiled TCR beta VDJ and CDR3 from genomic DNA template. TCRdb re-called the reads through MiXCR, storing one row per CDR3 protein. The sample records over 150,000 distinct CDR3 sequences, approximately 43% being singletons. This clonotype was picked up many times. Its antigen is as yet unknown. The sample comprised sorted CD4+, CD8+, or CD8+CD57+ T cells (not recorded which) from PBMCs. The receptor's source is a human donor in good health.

CDR3 amino acids: CASSYRRDPYNEQFF. As DNA, the CDR3 is TGTGCCAGCAGTTATCGTCGGGACCCCTACAATGAGCAGTTCTTC. This sequence joins TRBV6-5 and TRBJ2-1; D is possibly TRBD1 or TRBD2 (5 bases each). The V and J ends lost 3 bases and 2 bases respectively, with 11 bases between them. Germline CDR1 is MNHEY and CDR2 is SVGAGI. This CDR3 is built from 15 residues.